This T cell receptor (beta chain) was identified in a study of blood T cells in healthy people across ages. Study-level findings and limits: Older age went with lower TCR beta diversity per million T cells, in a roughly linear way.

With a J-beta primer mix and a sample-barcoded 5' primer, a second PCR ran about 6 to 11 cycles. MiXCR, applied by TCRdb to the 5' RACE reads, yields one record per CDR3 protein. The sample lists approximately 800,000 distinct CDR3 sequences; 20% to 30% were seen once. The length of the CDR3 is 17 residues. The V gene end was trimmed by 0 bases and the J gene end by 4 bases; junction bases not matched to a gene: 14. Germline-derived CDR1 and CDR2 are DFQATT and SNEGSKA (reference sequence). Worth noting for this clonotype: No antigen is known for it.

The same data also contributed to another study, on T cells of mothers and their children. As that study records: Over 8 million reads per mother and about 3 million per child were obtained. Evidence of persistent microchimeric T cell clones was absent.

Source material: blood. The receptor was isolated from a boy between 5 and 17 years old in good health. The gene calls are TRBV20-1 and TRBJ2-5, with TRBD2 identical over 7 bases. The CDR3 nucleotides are TGCAGTGCTAGAGATGGGTGGCGGGGGAGCCTCCCAGAGACCCAGTACTTC. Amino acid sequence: CSARDGWRGSLPETQYF.